The 15 T cell receptor beta chains given below trace back to one sample, sequenced in a study of blood T cell repertoires in COVID-19. Sequencing was performed with immunoSEQ multiplex PCR; in TCRdb, only in-frame clones are kept and a portion is missing. This table holds about 100,000 clones, roughly nine tenths found once. Material: peripheral blood. All receptors come from a man aged 45 to 65 with acute or convalescent COVID-19.

V usage is TRBV11-2 and J usage is TRBJ1-3; tentative D call: TRBD1 (5 bases). The length of the CDR3 is 13 residues. Trimming removed 1 base at V and 7 bases at J, with 8 bases between. CDR1 is SGHAT and CDR2 is FQNNGV in the germline V gene. The DNA of the CDR3 is TGTGCCAGCAGCTTAGCCTGGGGCAACACCATATATTTT. Translating gives CASSLAWGNTIYF.

The chain couples TRBV10-2 to TRBJ2-2, with a tentative D call TRBD2 (6 bases). The germline gives CDR1 WSHSY, CDR2 SAAADI. The CDR3 contains 13 residues. Trimming stripped 9 bases from V and 2 bases from J, with 10 bases between. CDR3 residues: CASRDFNTGELFF. The CDR3 nucleotides read TGCGCCAGTCGGGACTTTAACACCGGGGAGCTGTTTTTT.

CDR3 region: CASSSTSSGRSQFF. Written as DNA, the CDR3 is TGTGCCAGCAGCTCCACATCTAGCGGGCGTTCGCAGTTCTTC. The V gene is TRBV11-3, the J gene TRBJ2-1, with 8 positions matching TRBD2. V shed 4 bases and J 12 bases; nucleotides not matched to a gene: 11. The CDR3 totals 14 residues. From germline, CDR1 is SGHNT and CDR2 YENEEA.

The CDR3 reads CASRSAPGGSPLHF. The CDR3 DNA follows: TGTGCCAGTAGGTCGGCCCCGGGGGGTTCACCCCTCCACTTT. V and J are TRBV19 and TRBJ1-6; TRBD1 is a possible D gene (5 bases). The CDR3 sequence is 14 residues long. From germline, CDR1 is LNHDA and CDR2 SQIVND (reference sequence). The germline V and J ends were trimmed by 6 bases and 9 bases, with 15 bases remaining between them.

The V gene is TRBV10-2, the J gene TRBJ1-1, with D hard to call. Germline lookup yields CDR1 WSHSY and CDR2 SAAADI. Trimming removed 5 bases from V and 0 bases from J, with 10 bases in between. The CDR3 loop spans 14 amino acids. The CDR3 DNA reads as TGCGCCAGCAGTCTAATGGGCATGAACACTGAAGCTTTCTTT. Protein: CASSLMGMNTEAFF.

The rearrangement links TRBV5-1 to TRBJ2-1, with D possibly matching TRBD1 (5 bases). CDR1 is SGHRS, CDR2 YFSETQ, per germline. V gave up 0 bases and J gave up 8 bases, with 15 bases separating them. This CDR3 is 15 amino acids long. The CDR3 region has the DNA TGCGCCAGCAGCTTGGTAGGGCAGGGATTGCATGAGCAGTTCTTC. The encoded protein is CASSLVGQGLHEQFF.

This clone occurred a few times. This rearrangement joins TRBV5-6 to TRBJ1-1; 10 bases fit TRBD1. The V gene's germline CDR1 is SGHDT and CDR2 YYEEEE. The CDR3 consists of 14 residues. V lost 6 bases and J lost 11; bases outside the gene matches: 13. The CDR3: CASNYQGGQGNAFF. The CDR3 region has the DNA TGTGCCAGCAATTACCAGGGGGGACAGGGGAATGCTTTCTTT. The full variable domain, with the rest looked up from reference TRBV5-6 and TRBJ1-1, is DAGVTQSPTHLIKTRGQQVTLRCSPKSGHDTVSWYQQALGQGPQFIFQYYEEEERQRGNFPDRFSGHQFPNYSSELNVNALLLGDSALYLCASNYQGGQGNAFFGQGTRLTVV.

The rearrangement links TRBV3-1 (or the pseudogene TRBV3-2) to TRBJ1-5; D is undetermined. The CDR3 extends over 17 amino acids. Germline V gene data show CDR1 as LGHDT and CDR2 as YNNKEL (reference sequence). Trimming stripped 2 bases from V and 2 bases from J, with 16 bases between. The CDR3 sequence: CASSQNRQLSGNQPQHF. The DNA for the CDR3 is TGTGCCAGCAGCCAAAATCGACAACTTTCTGGCAATCAGCCCCAGCATTTT.

V and J are TRBV24-1 and TRBJ1-6, with a possible D match to TRBD1 (5 bases). The V end was cut by 9 bases, the J end by 4 bases, with 24 bases between. The germline gives CDR1 KGHDR, CDR2 SFDVKD. This CDR3 contains 18 residues. The CDR3 DNA is TGTGCCACCCACCGCTGGGTTGCGGGGGGACTATATAATTCACCCCTCCACTTT. Its translation: CATHRWVAGGLYNSPLHF.

The genes are TRBV14 and TRBJ2-7, with 7 bases aligning to TRBD1. V dropped 7 bases and J dropped 2; count of bases not matched to a gene: 14. The CDR3 is 16 residues long. Germline CDR1 is SGHDN and CDR2 is FVKESK. In DNA, the CDR3 is TGTGCCAGCAACCGACCTGGGACAGTACCAACCTACGAGCAGTACTTC. As protein: CASNRPGTVPTYEQYF.

This clone was seen once. The J gene is TRBJ1-5, the V gene TRBV27; no clear D. This CDR3 contains 15 residues. Per germline, CDR1 MNHEY and CDR2 SMNVEV (reference sequence). Trimming pared 5 bases from V and 6 bases from J, leaving 17 bases between. The CDR3 spells CASSARRGRSQPQHF. Here the CDR3 DNA reads TGTGCCAGCAGTGCCCGACGAGGAAGGAGTCAGCCCCAGCATTTT.

The chain is built from TRBV6-6 and TRBJ1-4, with a possible D match to TRBD1 (6 bases). The CDR3 covers 16 residues. The germline V gene has CDR1 MNHNY and CDR2 SVGAGI (reference sequence). V lost 2 bases, J lost 2 bases, and 12 bases lay in between. Here the CDR3 DNA reads TGTGCCAGCAGTTACGATTTCCAGGGGACTAATGAAAAACTGTTTTTT. It encodes CASSYDFQGTNEKLFF.

The V call is TRBV11-2, the J call TRBJ2-1, with TRBD1 matching over 8 bases. Germline V CDR1 and CDR2: SGHAT, FQNNGV. The junction had 4 bases not matched to a gene; V was cut back by 6 bases and J by 6 bases. CDR3 length: 13 amino acids. The CDR3: CASRSGQGNEQFF. The CDR3 DNA reads as TGTGCCAGCAGATCTGGACAGGGCAATGAGCAGTTCTTC.

The chain combines TRBV19 with TRBJ1-1, with a possible D match to TRBD1 (5 bases). Trimming stripped 5 bases from V and 1 base from J, with 11 bases between. The CDR3 contains 14 residues. Per the germline V gene, CDR1 is LNHDA and CDR2 is SQIVND (reference sequence). CDR3 protein: CASSVGLKNTEAFF. CDR3 nucleotides: TGTGCCAGTAGTGTGGGACTGAAGAACACTGAAGCTTTCTTT.

The chain combines TRBV28 with TRBJ1-5; 9 positions match TRBD1. The CDR3 is 16 residues long. The V segment lost 4 bases and the J segment 6 bases; nucleotides outside the gene matches: 10. Germline V gives CDR1 MDHEN, CDR2 SYDVKM. Here the CDR3 DNA reads TGTGCCAGCAGTTCCCCGGGACAGGGTATGAGTCAGCCCCAGCATTTT. Encoded protein: CASSSPGQGMSQPQHF.